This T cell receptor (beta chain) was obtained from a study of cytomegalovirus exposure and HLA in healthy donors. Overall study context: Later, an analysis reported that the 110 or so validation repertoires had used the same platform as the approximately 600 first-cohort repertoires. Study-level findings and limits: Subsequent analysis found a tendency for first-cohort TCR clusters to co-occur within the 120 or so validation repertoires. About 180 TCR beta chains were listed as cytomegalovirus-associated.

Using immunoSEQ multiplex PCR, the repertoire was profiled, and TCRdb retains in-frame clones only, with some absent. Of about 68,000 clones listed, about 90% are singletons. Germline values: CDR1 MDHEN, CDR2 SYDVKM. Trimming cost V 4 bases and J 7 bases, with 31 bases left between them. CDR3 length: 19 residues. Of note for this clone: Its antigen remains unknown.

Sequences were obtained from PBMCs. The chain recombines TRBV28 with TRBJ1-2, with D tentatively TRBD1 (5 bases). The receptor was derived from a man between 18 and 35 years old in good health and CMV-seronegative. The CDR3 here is CASSSFGQAGIGEMIGYTF. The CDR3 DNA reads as TGTGCCAGCAGTTCCTTCGGGCAGGCGGGAATAGGGGAAATGATTGGCTACACCTTC.